The 13 T cell receptor beta chains presented below share a single source sample, sequenced in a study of shared clonotypes between healthy human individuals (dated by TCRdb to 2018 to 2020). The library was produced with the immunoSEQ multiplex PCR assay. As stored in TCRdb, this immuneACCESS dataset retains in-frame rearrangements with V and J assigned. A fraction of the clones does not appear; measured against another copy, unresolved V genes explain less than half of the discrepancy, and the remainder lacks a known reason. For this sample the table gives around 980,000 clones, of which around 78% were detected only once. The leading ten clones occupy 0.61% of the sample. The sequencing sample was made of memory CD4+ T cells from PBMCs. According to the study, the label for this sample's cell subset or site signals: CD45RA-negative fraction. Every receptor here comes from a man younger than 35 in good health. Some clones in this sample may be carry-over from other donors' samples.

This clone occurred a few times. This rearrangement joins TRBV7-2 to TRBJ1-4, with 7 bases lining up with TRBD1. V lost 5 bases to trimming and J lost 6 bases; unmatched junction nucleotides: 6. Germline V gives CDR1 SGHTA, CDR2 FQGNSA. The CDR3 runs to 14 residues. DNA of the CDR3: TGTGCCAGCAGCAGGGACAGTCGGCATGAAAAACTGTTTTTT. Its protein is CASSRDSRHEKLFF.

The chain couples TRBV2 to TRBJ2-5, with TRBD1 identical over 11 bases. Germline loops: CDR1 SNHLY, CDR2 FYNNEI. The junction had 5 bases not matched to a gene; V was cut back by 7 bases and J by 7 bases. The CDR3 is 13 amino acids. As DNA, the CDR3 is TGTGCCAGCATTCGGGACAGGGGGGGGACCCAGTACTTC. Translating it yields CASIRDRGGTQYF. The variable domain in full, completed from reference TRBV2 and TRBJ2-5, reads EPEVTQTPSHQVTQMGQEVILRCVPISNHLYFYWYRQILGQKVEFLVSFYNNEISEKSEIFDDQFSVERPDGSNFTLKIRSTKLEDSAMYFCASIRDRGGTQYFGPGTRLLVL.

Worth noting for this clone: The sample contains more than one DNA sequence encoding this CDR3. This rearrangement joins TRBV5-1 to TRBJ1-1; no definite D call. The germline V gene has CDR1 SGHRS and CDR2 YFSETQ. The CDR3 is made up of 13 amino acids. V was trimmed by 0 bases and J by 0 bases, leaving 3 bases between them. CDR3 sequence reads: CASSLVLNTEAFF. CDR3 nucleotide sequence: TGCGCCAGCAGCTTGGTTCTGAACACTGAAGCTTTCTTT.

This clone was detected once. The rearrangement uses TRBV20-1 and TRBJ2-5; no clear D gene. V gave up 6 bases and J gave up 5 bases, with 10 bases separating them. The CDR3 has 11 amino acids. In germline, CDR1 is DFQATT, CDR2 SNEGSKA (reference sequence). The CDR3 is CSADVKETQYF. The CDR3 DNA follows: TGCAGTGCCGACGTTAAGGAGACCCAGTACTTC.

This chain connects TRBV6-1 to TRBJ2-7; unclear D gene. The V end was cut by 6 bases, the J end by 3 bases, with 12 bases between. Germline loops: CDR1 MNHNS, CDR2 SASEGT. The CDR3 consists of 13 residues. The CDR3: CASSAIDNYEQYF. The CDR3 coding sequence is TGTGCCAGCAGCGCTATAGACAACTACGAGCAGTACTTC.

The chain employs TRBV4-1 and TRBJ2-5, with D uncertain. V lost 4 bases and J lost 5, with 11 bases in between. The CDR3 sequence is 13 residues long. Germline CDR1 reads MGHRA; CDR2 reads YSYEKL. The CDR3 DNA sequence: TGCGCCAGCAGCCTAGCCTTGAGGGAGACCCAGTACTTC. Protein: CASSLALRETQYF.

This sequence joins TRBV28 and TRBJ2-7, with D unresolved. V was clipped by 5 bases and J by 5 bases, with 13 bases between them. The germline V gene encodes CDR1 MDHEN and CDR2 SYDVKM. This CDR3 comprises 13 residues. Here the CDR3 reads CASSPSMRHEQYF. CDR3 DNA: TGTGCCAGCAGTCCCAGTATGCGCCACGAGCAGTACTTC.

The DNA for the CDR3 is TGTGCCAGCAGTTTATTCTATAGGTCCCCTGGGGCCAACGTCCTGACTTTC. This sequence encodes CASSLFYRSPGANVLTF. The genes are TRBV27 and TRBJ2-6; the D is unclear. Germline V gene data show CDR1 as MNHEY and CDR2 as SMNVEV (reference sequence). This CDR3 is built from 17 residues. Trimming cost V 1 base and J 2 bases, with 12 bases left between them.

This clone was seen a single time. The J gene is TRBJ2-1, the V gene TRBV5-1; D might be TRBD2 (6 bases). The CDR3 runs to 14 residues. V was clipped by 4 bases and J by 12 bases, with 20 bases between them. Germline assignment: CDR1 SGHRS and CDR2 YFSETQ. In DNA, the CDR3 is TGCGCCAGCAGCCCTGGGACTTCGGGCGAAGCGCAGTTCTTC. Encoded protein: CASSPGTSGEAQFF.

This clone has a single count. This chain joins TRBV7-2 and TRBJ1-1; D is uncertain. The ends were cut back, 2 bases at V and 1 base at J, with 8 bases in the middle. The germline gives CDR1 SGHTA, CDR2 FQGNSA. The CDR3 has 14 residues. The CDR3 spells CASSLSPTNTEAFF. The CDR3, as DNA: TGTGCCAGCAGCTTAAGTCCCACGAACACTGAAGCTTTCTTT.

A word on this clone: The germline gene is not matched at one end of the junction; a read error may be the cause. This rearrangement joins TRBV7-3 to TRBJ1-1, with TRBD1 matching over 9 bases. Looked up from germline, CDR1 is SGHTA and CDR2 is FQGTGA. The CDR3 has 14 amino acids. The chain's CDR3 is CASSPGQGNAEAFF. Written as DNA, the CDR3 is TGTGCCAGCAGCCCCGGACAGGGGAACGCTGAAGCTTTCTTT. The complete variable domain, with remaining parts taken from reference TRBV7-3 and TRBJ1-1, reads GAGVSQTPSNKVTEKGKYVELRCDPISGHTALYWYRQSLGQGPEFLIYFQGTGAADDSGLPNDRFFAVRPEGSVSTLKIQRTERGDSAVYLCASSPGQGNAEAFFGQGTRLTVV.

A few counts support this clone. This sequence joins TRBV28 and TRBJ2-5; 8 bases agree with TRBD1. Trimming cost V 3 bases and J 4 bases; bases outside gene matches: 7. Germline loops: CDR1 MDHEN, CDR2 SYDVKM. There are 15 residues in the CDR3. In DNA, the CDR3 is TGTGCCAGCAGTTTCCCGGGACAGGTGGGAGAGACCCAGTACTTC. The encoded protein is CASSFPGQVGETQYF.

The sample holds many counts of this clone. The sample holds other DNA sequences that translate to the same CDR3. This chain connects TRBV7-8 to TRBJ1-4; no firm D call. V was trimmed by 1 base and J by 0 bases, leaving 24 bases between them. Germline V gives CDR1 SGHVS, CDR2 FQNEAQ. The CDR3 has 21 amino acids. CDR3 residues: CASSLVFGFRDSSPTNEKLFF. DNA of the CDR3: TGTGCCAGCAGCTTAGTTTTTGGTTTTAGAGACTCATCCCCAACTAATGAAAAACTGTTTTTT.